Listed here is a single T cell receptor (beta chain). The antigen is unknown. TCRdb recomputed calls from the reads with MiXCR, one row per CDR3 protein. The sample holds around 260,000 distinct CDR3 sequences, more than 20% seen once. These data come from a study of T cell repertoires in cytomegalovirus infection. Study at large: Based on public TCR beta signatures, there were indications of CMV infection and of a matching HLA type. Overall study findings and caveats: CMV-specific TCR beta clonotypes restricted by HLA-C were the ones dominating the ex vivo response. The study identified carriers of CMV plus the relevant HLA from cumulative public TCR beta family frequency.

The CDR3 consists of 14 residues. Germline CDR1 reads LNHNV; CDR2 reads YYDKDF (reference sequence). Trimming left V 1 base short and J 9 bases short, with 13 bases between. The sample consisted of PBMCs. The sequence was collected from a human donor in good health (CMV status not recorded). Some clones in this sample may be carry-over from other donors' samples. This chain links TRBV15 with TRBJ2-1, with D possibly matching TRBD2 (6 bases). The CDR3 sequence: CATSRGGVSSEQFF. The CDR3 DNA is TGTGCCACCAGCAGAGGGGGGGTTTCAAGTGAGCAGTTCTTC. Together with reference TRBV15 and TRBJ2-1, the CDR3 gives the full variable domain: DAMVIQNPRYQVTQFGKPVTLSCSQTLNHNVMYWYQQKSSQAPKLLFHYYDKDFNNEADTPDNFQSRRPNTSFCFLDIRSPGLGDTAMYLCATSRGGVSSEQFFGPGTRLTVL.